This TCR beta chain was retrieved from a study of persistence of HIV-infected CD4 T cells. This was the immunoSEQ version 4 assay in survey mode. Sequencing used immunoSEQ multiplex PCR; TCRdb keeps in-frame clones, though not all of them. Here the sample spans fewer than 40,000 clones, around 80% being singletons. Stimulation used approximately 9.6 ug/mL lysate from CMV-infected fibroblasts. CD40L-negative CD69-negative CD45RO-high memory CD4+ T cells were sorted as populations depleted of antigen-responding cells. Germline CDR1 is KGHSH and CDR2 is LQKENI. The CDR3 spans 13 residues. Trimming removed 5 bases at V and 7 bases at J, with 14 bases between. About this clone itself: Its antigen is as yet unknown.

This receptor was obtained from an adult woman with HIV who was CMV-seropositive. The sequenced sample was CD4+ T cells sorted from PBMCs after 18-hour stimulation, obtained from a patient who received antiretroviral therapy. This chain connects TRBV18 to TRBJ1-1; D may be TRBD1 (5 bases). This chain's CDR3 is CASSNAQGLEAFF. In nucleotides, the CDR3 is TGTGCCAGCTCAAACGCCCAGGGTCTTGAAGCTTTCTTT. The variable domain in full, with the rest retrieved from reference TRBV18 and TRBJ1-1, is NAGVMQNPRHLVRRRGQEARLRCSPMKGHSHVYWYRQLPEEGLKFMVYLQKENIIDESGMPKERFSAEFPKEGPSILRIQQVVRGDSAAYFCASSNAQGLEAFFGQGTRLTVV.